These 20 T cell receptor beta chains share one sample of origin, sequenced in a study of T cell responses to AZD1222 COVID-19 vaccine. TCRdb's copy holds only in-frame clones and misses some; the assay was immunoSEQ multiplex PCR. Found here are 250,000 to 300,000 clones, 90% to 95% of them singletons; the top ten hold 0.55%. The starting material was peripheral blood, obtained 28 days after the second AZD1222 dose. Receptors were obtained from an adult who received the AZD1222 COVID-19 vaccine.

The rearrangement uses TRBV28 and TRBJ2-7; D perhaps matches TRBD2 (5 bases). Germline V gene lookup returns CDR1 MDHEN and CDR2 SYDVKM. CDR3 length: 14 residues. Trimming cost V 4 bases and J 1 base, with 11 bases left between them. DNA for the CDR3: TGTGCCAGCAGTTCCGTCAGGAGGTCCTACGAGCAGTACTTC. The encoded protein is CASSSVRRSYEQYF. The whole variable domain, filled in from reference TRBV28 and TRBJ2-7, reads DVKVTQSSRYLVKRTGEKVFLECVQDMDHENMFWYRQDPGLGLRLIYFSYDVKMKEKGDIPEGYSVSREKKERFSLILESASTNQTSMYLCASSSVRRSYEQYFGPGTRLTVT.

V gene TRBV15 combines with J gene TRBJ2-1; perhaps D is TRBD1 or TRBD2 (5 bases each). V lost 2 bases to trimming and J lost 5 bases, with 13 bases between them. The CDR3 spans 15 residues. From germline, CDR1 is LNHNV and CDR2 YYDKDF (reference sequence). The CDR3 DNA is TGTGCCACCAGCAGATCCGGGGCCAGGGACAATGAGCAGTTCTTC. Amino acids: CATSRSGARDNEQFF.

This chain links TRBV19 with TRBJ1-5; D not resolved. The CDR3 covers 14 residues. From germline, CDR1 is LNHDA and CDR2 SQIVND (reference sequence). V was shortened by 1 base and J by 6 bases, with 10 bases between the two germline ends. CDR3 in amino acids: CASSIAPRAQPQHF. In DNA, the CDR3 is TGTGCCAGTAGTATAGCCCCAAGGGCTCAGCCCCAGCATTTT.

The chain joins TRBV29-1 to TRBJ1-4, with a tentative D call TRBD1 (5 bases). Trimming shortened V by 7 bases and J by 3 bases, and 9 bases separated the two germline ends. This CDR3 has 12 residues. Germline assignment: CDR1 SQVTM and CDR2 ANQGSEA. The CDR3 protein is CSAGGSNEKLFF. The CDR3 DNA reads as TGCAGCGCCGGGGGTTCTAATGAAAAACTGTTTTTT.

This clone has a single count. The rearrangement links TRBV15 to TRBJ2-7, with no clear D. The germline CDR1 and CDR2 sequences are LNHNV and YYDKDF (reference sequence). The CDR3 covers 14 residues. Trimming took off 1 base at V and 1 base at J, with 8 bases between the two ends. CDR3 residues: CATSRGVGSYEQYF. The CDR3 DNA reads TGTGCCACCAGCAGAGGGGTGGGTTCCTACGAGCAGTACTTC.

The chain joins TRBV28 to TRBJ2-7; D gene uncertain. V shed 6 bases and J shed 2 bases, with 8 bases lying between them. In germline, CDR1 is MDHEN, CDR2 SYDVKM. This CDR3 contains 12 residues. The CDR3 reads CASRDGTYEQYF. CDR3 nucleotide sequence: TGTGCCAGCAGGGACGGTACCTACGAGCAGTACTTC.

The rearrangement uses TRBV7-3 and TRBJ1-1; perhaps TRBD1 as D (5 bases). Trimming stripped 8 bases from V and 3 bases from J, with 13 bases between. This CDR3 comprises 13 residues. The germline CDR1 and CDR2 sequences are SGHTA and FQGTGA. The chain's CDR3 is CASSGQGDTEAFF. As DNA, the CDR3 is TGTGCCAGCTCGGGCCAGGGAGACACTGAAGCTTTCTTT.

The chain links TRBV13 to TRBJ1-2; unclear D gene. The CDR3 sequence is 13 residues long. In germline, CDR1 is PRHDT, CDR2 FYEKMQ (reference sequence). Trimming left V 5 bases short and J 4 bases short, with 11 bases between. Written as DNA, the CDR3 is TGTGCCAGCAGCAGGCGTGTTCTCTATGGCTACACCTTC. Its translation: CASSRRVLYGYTF.

This rearrangement joins TRBV6-6 to TRBJ2-2; possibly TRBD1 or TRBD2 for D (5 bases each). CDR1 is MNHNY and CDR2 is SVGAGI in the germline V gene (reference sequence). The CDR3 covers 17 residues. The V end lost 6 bases, the J end lost 6 bases, and 23 bases lay between the germline ends. CDR3 residues: CASSRGRPGTDPGELFF. DNA for the CDR3: TGTGCCAGCAGCCGAGGAAGGCCCGGGACCGATCCCGGGGAGCTGTTTTTT.

The V and J genes are TRBV4-3 and TRBJ1-4; a possible D gene is TRBD1 (5 bases). Deletions cut 0 bases from V and 6 bases from J, with 14 bases between. This CDR3 comprises 16 residues. From germline, CDR1 is LGHNA and CDR2 YSLEER. The CDR3 loop is CASSQEYGGFYEKLFF. The CDR3 DNA follows: TGCGCCAGCAGCCAAGAGTATGGGGGGTTTTATGAAAAACTGTTTTTT.

This chain uses TRBV5-1 with TRBJ1-5; unclear D gene. CDR3 length: 14 residues. The V gene's germline CDR1 is SGHRS and CDR2 YFSETQ. The V end lost 3 bases, the J end lost 6 bases, and 13 bases lay between the germline ends. The CDR3 sequence is CASSYDPSGQPQHF. The CDR3, as DNA: TGCGCCAGCAGCTACGACCCTTCAGGTCAGCCCCAGCATTTT.

Concerning this clone: This sample also contains other DNA sequences that code for the same CDR3. The rearrangement joins TRBV4-3 to TRBJ2-7, with TRBD1 matching over 12 bases. Trimming took 3 bases from V and 3 from J; bases not matched to a gene: 3. Germline loops: CDR1 LGHNA, CDR2 YSLEER. The CDR3 length is 15 residues. The chain's CDR3 is CASSQGTGGLYEQYF. The CDR3 coding sequence is TGCGCCAGCAGCCAGGGGACAGGGGGCCTCTACGAGCAGTACTTC.

The chain uses TRBV7-9 and TRBJ2-7; D call uncertain. Trimming shortened V by 5 bases and J by 0 bases, and 11 bases separated the two germline ends. This CDR3 region has 14 residues. CDR1 is SEHNR, CDR2 FQNEAQ, per germline (reference sequence). CDR3: CASSPWVPSYEQYF. CDR3 coding DNA: TGTGCCAGCAGCCCCTGGGTCCCCTCCTACGAGCAGTACTTC. The variable domain in full, completed from reference TRBV7-9 and TRBJ2-7, reads DTGVSQNPRHKITKRGQNVTFRCDPISEHNRLYWYRQTLGQGPEFLTYFQNEAQLEKSRLLSDRFSAERPKGSFSTLEIQRTEQGDSAMYLCASSPWVPSYEQYFGPGTRLTVT.

V is TRBV27 and J is TRBJ2-2, with unresolved D. The germline V and J ends were trimmed by 5 bases and 5 bases, with 12 bases remaining between them. CDR1 MNHEY and CDR2 SMNVEV come from the germline V gene (reference sequence). This CDR3 comprises 14 residues. This CDR3 reads CASSRMSRTGELFF. The CDR3 DNA is TGTGCCAGCAGTCGGATGAGTCGTACCGGGGAGCTGTTTTTT.

The chain joins TRBV5-1 to TRBJ2-7; a possible D gene is TRBD1 (6 bases). The germline V gene has CDR1 SGHRS and CDR2 YFSETQ. V dropped 2 bases and J dropped 6 bases, with 12 bases sitting between them. This CDR3 is 13 amino acids long. The CDR3 spells CASSFDRHIEQYF. CDR3 in DNA: TGCGCCAGCAGCTTTGACAGGCACATCGAGCAGTACTTC.

V gene TRBV29-1 combines with J gene TRBJ2-1, with D possibly being TRBD2 (5 bases). Germline V gene sequence: CDR1 SQVTM, CDR2 ANQGSEA. V lost 4 bases, J lost 7 bases, and 8 bases lay in between. The length of the CDR3 is 11 residues. For the CDR3, the DNA is TGCAGCGTTGGAGAGGGAAATGAGCAGTTCTTC. Translation: CSVGEGNEQFF.

The CDR3 spells CAMDELRTNEKLFF. The CDR3 bases are TGTGCCATGGATGAGCTCCGAACTAATGAAAAACTGTTTTTT. This sequence joins TRBV21-1 and TRBJ1-4. TRBV21-1 is deemed a pseudogene. CDR3 length: 14 amino acids.

This chain joins TRBV12-5 and TRBJ2-1, with a possible D match to TRBD1 (5 bases). Per germline, CDR1 LGHNT and CDR2 FRNRAP. This CDR3 comprises 16 residues. The V end lost 1 base, the J end lost 10 bases, and 20 bases lay between the germline ends. The CDR3 loop is CASGLDPKGYTGEQFF. The CDR3 bases are TGTGCTAGTGGTTTGGACCCCAAGGGGTATACCGGAGAGCAGTTCTTC.

The chain carries TRBV6-5 and TRBJ1-1; D gene uncertain. The V and J ends lost 7 bases and 7 bases respectively, with 10 bases between them. The V gene's germline CDR1 is MNHEY and CDR2 SVGAGI. This CDR3 is built from 11 residues. As DNA, the CDR3 is TGTGCCAGCACCTCATGGGGTGAAGCTTTCTTT. Protein: CASTSWGEAFF.

The table lists this clone with a count of one. The chain couples TRBV18 to TRBJ2-7; D gene unclear. The V gene lost 1 base and the J gene lost 5 bases, with 12 bases spanning the gap. CDR1 and CDR2 (germline): KGHSH, LQKENI. The CDR3 covers 14 residues. The CDR3 DNA reads as TGTGCCAGCTCACCACAGGAGATCGCACACGAGCAGTACTTC. It codes for CASSPQEIAHEQYF.